Each of the 10 T cell receptor beta chains below was sequenced from the same sample in a study of blood T cell repertoires in COVID-19. Generated by immunoSEQ multiplex PCR, the TCRdb table keeps only in-frame clones and is missing some. The sample carries 50,000 to 80,000 clones, approximately 92% recorded once. The sequenced material came from peripheral blood. Receptor source: a woman older than 75 with active COVID-19.

The CDR3 region is CASSFGQLRNTEAFF. As DNA, the CDR3 is TGTGCCAGCAGTTTTGGGCAATTGAGGAACACTGAAGCTTTCTTT. This chain joins TRBV2 and TRBJ1-1; D uncertain. Trimming removed 5 bases at V and 1 base at J, with 14 bases between. Germline lookup yields CDR1 SNHLY and CDR2 FYNNEI. The CDR3 is 15 amino acids.

This clone was counted between two and nine times. The J gene is TRBJ1-3, the V gene TRBV7-6; 9 nucleotides match TRBD1. Germline CDR1 reads SGHVS; CDR2 reads FNYEAQ. The CDR3 has 15 amino acids. V was clipped by 5 bases and J by 2 bases; unmatched bases: 4. DNA of the CDR3: TGTGCCAGCAGCGAGGACAGGGGTGCTGGAAACACCATATATTTT. Translated: CASSEDRGAGNTIYF.

The V call is TRBV28, the J call TRBJ2-3, with 7 positions matching TRBD1. Germline lookup yields CDR1 MDHEN and CDR2 SYDVKM. This CDR3 comprises 15 residues. V lost 6 bases to trimming and J lost 1 base; unmatched junction nucleotides: 7. CDR3 sequence: CASSRDSRGTDTQYF. The CDR3, as DNA: TGTGCCAGCAGCCGGGACAGCCGAGGCACAGATACGCAGTATTTT. Full variable domain (remainder filled in from reference TRBV28 and TRBJ2-3): DVKVTQSSRYLVKRTGEKVFLECVQDMDHENMFWYRQDPGLGLRLIYFSYDVKMKEKGDIPEGYSVSREKKERFSLILESASTNQTSMYLCASSRDSRGTDTQYFGPGTRLTVL.

The rearrangement joins TRBV5-6 to TRBJ2-5, with a weak D call TRBD2 (5 bases). Germline CDR1 reads SGHDT; CDR2 reads YYEEEE. The CDR3 is made up of 13 amino acids. V lost 0 bases and J 4 bases, leaving 7 bases between the germline ends. The CDR3 spells CASSLEGRETQYF. The CDR3 DNA reads as TGTGCCAGCAGCTTGGAAGGGAGAGAGACCCAGTACTTC. The entire variable domain, with the rest obtained from reference TRBV5-6 and TRBJ2-5, is as follows: DAGVTQSPTHLIKTRGQQVTLRCSPKSGHDTVSWYQQALGQGPQFIFQYYEEEERQRGNFPDRFSGHQFPNYSSELNVNALLLGDSALYLCASSLEGRETQYFGPGTRLLVL.

The rearrangement links TRBV19 to TRBJ1-4; TRBD1 agrees at 9 bases. Germline loops: CDR1 LNHDA, CDR2 SQIVND (reference sequence). Trimming removed 9 bases from V and 4 bases from J; junction bases left unmatched: 15. The CDR3 totals 17 residues. The CDR3 sequence is CASQRLDRGAGNEKLFF. CDR3 in DNA: TGTGCCAGCCAGCGGCTGGACAGGGGAGCGGGTAATGAAAAACTGTTTTTT.

This clone was seen a single time. The V gene is TRBV6-1, the J gene TRBJ2-7; D possibly corresponds to TRBD2 (7 bases). CDR1 MNHNS and CDR2 SASEGT come from the germline V gene. The CDR3 covers 12 residues. The CDR3 DNA follows: TGTGCCAGCAGTGAAATAACGGGGGGCAGGGACGTC. Residues: CASSEITGGRDV.

Here the CDR3 reads CASSLRETEAFF. The CDR3 bases are TGTGCCAGCAGTTTGAGGGAGACTGAAGCTTTCTTT. This chain connects TRBV28 to TRBJ1-1, with D unresolved. V was trimmed by 3 bases and J by 5 bases, leaving 7 bases between them. Germline V gene data show CDR1 as MDHEN and CDR2 as SYDVKM. The CDR3 runs 12 residues.

V and J are TRBV4-1 and TRBJ2-7; perhaps TRBD2 as D (5 bases). V lost 3 bases, J lost 4 bases, and 10 bases lay in between. The CDR3 totals 13 residues. CDR1 MGHRA and CDR2 YSYEKL come from the germline V gene. In DNA, the CDR3 is TGCGCCAGCAGCCACCTAGCTGGGTACGAGCAGTACGTC. Protein sequence: CASSHLAGYEQYV.

The rearrangement links TRBV7-2 to TRBJ2-5, with TRBD1 matching over 9 bases. V lost 5 bases and J lost 5; bases outside the gene matches: 12. Germline values: CDR1 SGHTA, CDR2 FQGNSA. This CDR3 is 16 amino acids long. CDR3: CASSPSGTGSRETQYF. In DNA, the CDR3 is TGTGCCAGCAGCCCTTCCGGGACAGGGAGCAGGGAGACCCAGTACTTC. The full variable domain, its missing parts supplied by reference TRBV7-2 and TRBJ2-5, is GAGVSQSPSNKVTEKGKDVELRCDPISGHTALYWYRQSLGQGLEFLIYFQGNSAPDKSGLPSDRFSAERTGGSVSTLTIQRTQQEDSAVYLCASSPSGTGSRETQYFGPGTRLLVL.

The chain carries TRBV28 and TRBJ2-3; a weak D match, TRBD2 (6 bases). V was cut by 10 bases and J by 2 bases, with 13 bases left in between. The CDR3 has 13 residues. Germline CDR1 MDHEN, CDR2 SYDVKM. Written as DNA, the CDR3 is TGTGCCACTAAGGGCGGGGACACAGATACGCAGTATTTT. Its protein product is CATKGGDTDTQYF.